Presented here are 9 T cell receptor beta chains from one specimen sequenced in a study of blood T cell repertoires in COVID-19. Generated by immunoSEQ multiplex PCR, the TCRdb table keeps only in-frame clones and is missing some. Among under 450,000 clones listed, over 65% were seen once. Sequenced input: peripheral blood. The receptors derive from a human donor with acute or convalescent COVID-19. The donor label of this sample is uncertain.

This chain uses TRBV6-5 with TRBJ1-6, with 7 bases matching TRBD1. Germline CDR1 is MNHEY and CDR2 is SVGAGI. Trimming took 4 bases from V and 4 from J; bases not matched to a gene: 7. There are 16 residues in the CDR3. The CDR3, as DNA: TGTGCCAGCAGTTCCCCCGGGACAGCATATAATTCACCCCTCCACTTT. As protein: CASSSPGTAYNSPLHF.

The chain recombines TRBV3-1 (or the pseudogene TRBV3-2) with TRBJ2-3; 8 bases agree with TRBD1. The V and J ends lost 0 bases and 3 bases, in that order; junction bases with no gene match: 5. In germline, CDR1 is LGHDT, CDR2 YNNKEL (reference sequence). The CDR3 sequence is 16 residues long. The CDR3 here is CASSQDGQGRTDTQYF. The CDR3 bases are TGTGCCAGCAGCCAAGATGGACAGGGAAGAACAGATACGCAGTATTTT.

The chain uses TRBV27 and TRBJ2-7; 7 bases fit TRBD2. Per germline, CDR1 MNHEY and CDR2 SMNVEV (reference sequence). The CDR3 is 13 residues long. V shed 8 bases and J 2 bases; nucleotides not matched to a gene: 6. CDR3 DNA: TGTGCCAGCGGGGAGGGTAGTCCCTACGAGCAGTACTTC. This gives the protein CASGEGSPYEQYF.

CDR3 protein: CASNRQGHNEKLFF. The CDR3 bases are TGTGCCAGCAATAGACAGGGGCACAATGAAAAACTGTTTTTT. The chain uses TRBV2 and TRBJ1-4; TRBD1 matches at 8 bases. Germline CDR1 and CDR2: SNHLY and FYNNEI. J gave up 5 bases and V 7 bases, and 6 bases lay outside the gene matches. The CDR3 extends over 14 amino acids.

This clone was found once. V usage is TRBV19 and J usage is TRBJ2-3; 7 nucleotides align to TRBD2. Looked up from germline, CDR1 is LNHDA and CDR2 is SQIVND (reference sequence). The CDR3 is made up of 14 amino acids. V shed 3 bases, J shed 5 bases, and the junction held 5 bases outside the gene matches. CDR3 amino acids: CASSIRGVRDTQYF. CDR3 coding DNA: TGTGCCAGTAGTATTCGGGGGGTAAGAGATACGCAGTATTTT. The entire variable domain, with the rest obtained from reference TRBV19 and TRBJ2-3, is as follows: DGGITQSPKYLFRKEGQNVTLSCEQNLNHDAMYWYRQDPGQGLRLIYYSQIVNDFQKGDIAEGYSVSREKKESFPLTVTSAQKNPTAFYLCASSIRGVRDTQYFGPGTRLTVL.

The chain carries TRBV5-5 and TRBJ2-2; no clear D. V was trimmed by 0 bases and J by 6 bases, leaving 6 bases between them. This CDR3 is 13 amino acids long. CDR1 is SGHKS and CDR2 is YYEKEE in the germline V gene (reference sequence). The CDR3 protein is CASSLDGSGELFF. CDR3 DNA: TGTGCCAGCAGCTTGGATGGCTCCGGGGAGCTGTTTTTT.

V and J are TRBV12-3 or TRBV12-4 and TRBJ1-6; 7 positions agree with TRBD1. Unmatched junction bases numbered 3, after V lost 4 bases and J lost 9 bases. CDR3 length: 13 amino acids. CDR3 bases: TGTGCCAGCAGTTCCGACAGGGTTTCACCCCTCCACTTT. It specifies CASSSDRVSPLHF.

The chain couples TRBV5-4 to TRBJ1-6; D ambiguous. Germline assignment: CDR1 SGHNT and CDR2 YYREEE (reference sequence). CDR3 length: 15 residues. Trimming cost V 0 bases and J 7 bases, with 11 bases left between them. CDR3 in amino acids: CASSLDPTRNSPLHF. CDR3 nucleotides: TGTGCCAGCAGCTTGGATCCAACCAGGAATTCACCCCTCCACTTT.

V usage is TRBV2 and J usage is TRBJ1-6, with D tentatively TRBD1 (5 bases). The CDR3 covers 14 residues. Germline-derived CDR1 and CDR2 are SNHLY and FYNNEI. V gave up 5 bases and J gave up 8 bases, with 13 bases separating them. DNA of the CDR3: TGTGCCAGCAGTCCGCGGAGGGGTTATTCACCCCTCCACTTT. The encoded protein is CASSPRRGYSPLHF.